This is a list of T cell receptor beta chains from one sample in a study of blood T cell repertoires in COVID-19. Clones were read by immunoSEQ multiplex PCR, and TCRdb kept only the in-frame ones, dropping some. This repertoire shows over 200,000 clones, over 75% found once; its top ten account for 15% to 18%. Sequencing was done on a sample of PBMCs or T cells enriched from blood (not recorded which). These receptor sequences come from a man in his late teens or twenties who had recovered from COVID-19. Each CDR3 is given without its conserved first and last residue.

cdr3_aa: ASSPGQGFHNEQF
v_call: TRBV18

cdr3_aa: AWRGLVRTGINTIY
v_call: TRBV30

cdr3_aa: ASRRLGEAGNTIY
v_call: TRBV11-2

cdr3_aa: AWSVSLWGEGSPLH
v_call: TRBV30

cdr3_aa: ASTLPDRGVGYT
v_call: TRBV7-9

cdr3_aa: ASSLEGAGELF
v_call: TRBV5-1

cdr3_aa: ASSMGLAGQKHNEQF
v_call: TRBV19

cdr3_aa: ALLAGDGYEQY
v_call: TRBV30

cdr3_aa: ASSVTGRRETQY
v_call: TRBV9

cdr3_aa: ASSAQGPTNEKLF
v_call: TRBV2

cdr3_aa: ASSTSTGGSPLH
v_call: TRBV28

cdr3_aa: AISAVTEGAEQY
v_call: TRBV10-3

cdr3_aa: SVANPGHDGYT
v_call: TRBV29-1

cdr3_aa: ASSFGLGNYGYT
v_call: TRBV28